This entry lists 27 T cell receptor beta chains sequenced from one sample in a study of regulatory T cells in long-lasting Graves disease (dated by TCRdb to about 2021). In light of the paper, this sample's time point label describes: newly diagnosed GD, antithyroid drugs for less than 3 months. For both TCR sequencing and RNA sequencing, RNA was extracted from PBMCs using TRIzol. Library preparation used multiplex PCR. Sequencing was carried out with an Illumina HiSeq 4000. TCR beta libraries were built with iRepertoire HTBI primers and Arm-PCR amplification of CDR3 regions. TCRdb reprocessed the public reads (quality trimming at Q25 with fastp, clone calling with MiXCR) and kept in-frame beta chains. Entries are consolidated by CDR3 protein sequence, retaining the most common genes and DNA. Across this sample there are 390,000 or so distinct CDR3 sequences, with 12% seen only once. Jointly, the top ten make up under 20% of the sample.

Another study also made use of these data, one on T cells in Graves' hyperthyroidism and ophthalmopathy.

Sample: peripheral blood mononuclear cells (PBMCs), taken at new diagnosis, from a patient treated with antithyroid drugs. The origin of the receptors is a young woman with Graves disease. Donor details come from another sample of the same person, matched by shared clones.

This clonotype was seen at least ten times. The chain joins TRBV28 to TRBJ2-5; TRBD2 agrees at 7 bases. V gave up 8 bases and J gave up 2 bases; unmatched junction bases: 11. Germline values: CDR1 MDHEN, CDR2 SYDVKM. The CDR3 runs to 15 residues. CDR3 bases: TGTGCCAGCGGTAAAGTCGGGGGAGGGCAAGAGACCCAGTACTTC. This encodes CASGKVGGGQETQYF.

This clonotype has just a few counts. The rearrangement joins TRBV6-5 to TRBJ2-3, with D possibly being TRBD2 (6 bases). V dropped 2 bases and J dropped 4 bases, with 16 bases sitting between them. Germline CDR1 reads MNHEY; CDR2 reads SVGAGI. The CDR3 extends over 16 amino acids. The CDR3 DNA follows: TGTGCCAGCAGTTACGGGCGGGGCGGGGCCGCAGATACGCAGTATTTT. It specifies CASSYGRGGAADTQYF.

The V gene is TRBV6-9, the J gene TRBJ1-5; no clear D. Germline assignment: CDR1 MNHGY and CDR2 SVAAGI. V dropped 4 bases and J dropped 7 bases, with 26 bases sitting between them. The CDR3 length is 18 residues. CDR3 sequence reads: CASSSGSSHRVRPQPQHF. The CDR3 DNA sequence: TGTGCCAGCAGTTCCGGCTCCAGTCATAGGGTTCGTCCCCAGCCCCAGCATTTT.

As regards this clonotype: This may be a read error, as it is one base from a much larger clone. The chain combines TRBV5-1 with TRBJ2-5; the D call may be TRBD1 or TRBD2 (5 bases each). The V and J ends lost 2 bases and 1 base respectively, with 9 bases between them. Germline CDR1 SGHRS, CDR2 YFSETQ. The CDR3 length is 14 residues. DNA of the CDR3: TGCGCCAGCAGCTTCCGGGGCACCCAAGAGACCCAGTACTTC. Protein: CASSFRGTQETQYF.

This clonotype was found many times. The CDR3 region has the DNA TGCAGTGCTAGCTCCAAGGAGCAGCCCCAGCATTTT. It codes for CSASSKEQPQHF. This sequence joins TRBV20-1 and TRBJ1-5; no reliable D call. Germline loops: CDR1 DFQATT, CDR2 SNEGSKA (reference sequence). CDR3 length: 12 amino acids. Trimming took 3 bases from V and 7 from J, leaving 10 bases between them.

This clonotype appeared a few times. The CDR3 DNA sequence: TGCAGTGCTAGAGATTCGGGGGGCTTCTACAATGAGCAGTTCTTC. Translated: CSARDSGGFYNEQFF. The chain has TRBV20-1 and TRBJ2-1; TRBD2 might be the D (7 bases). Trimming left V 0 bases short and J 3 bases short, with 12 bases between. Looked up from germline, CDR1 is DFQATT and CDR2 is SNEGSKA (reference sequence). The CDR3 is 15 amino acids.

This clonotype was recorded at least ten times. DNA for the CDR3: TGTGCCAGCAGCCCGTCCACAAAGAGAGGTTCACCCCTCCACTTT. It specifies CASSPSTKRGSPLHF. The rearrangement links TRBV13 to TRBJ1-6, with D unresolved. Germline V lookup: CDR1 PRHDT, CDR2 FYEKMQ (reference sequence). The CDR3 is made up of 15 amino acids. The V end lost 5 bases, the J end lost 9 bases, and 17 bases lay between the germline ends.

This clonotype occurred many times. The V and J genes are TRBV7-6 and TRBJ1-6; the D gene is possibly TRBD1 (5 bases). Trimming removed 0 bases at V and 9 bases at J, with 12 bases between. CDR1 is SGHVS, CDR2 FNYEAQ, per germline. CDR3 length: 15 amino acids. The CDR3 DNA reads TGTGCCAGCAGCTTAGCTGCCGGGGCGCGTTCACCCCTCCACTTT. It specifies CASSLAAGARSPLHF.

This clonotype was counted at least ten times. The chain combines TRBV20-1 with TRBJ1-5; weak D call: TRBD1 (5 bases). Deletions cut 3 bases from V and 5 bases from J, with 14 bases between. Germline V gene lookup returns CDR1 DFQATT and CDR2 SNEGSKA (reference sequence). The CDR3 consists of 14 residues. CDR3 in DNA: TGCAGTGCTAGTGAGGGGTTGGATTATCAGCCCCAGCATTTT. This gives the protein CSASEGLDYQPQHF.

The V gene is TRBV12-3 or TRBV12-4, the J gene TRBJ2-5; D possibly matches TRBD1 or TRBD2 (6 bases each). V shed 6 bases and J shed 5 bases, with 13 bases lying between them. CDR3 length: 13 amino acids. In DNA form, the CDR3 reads TGTGCCAGCAGACAGGGTGCGGGGGAGACCCAGTACTTC. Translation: CASRQGAGETQYF.

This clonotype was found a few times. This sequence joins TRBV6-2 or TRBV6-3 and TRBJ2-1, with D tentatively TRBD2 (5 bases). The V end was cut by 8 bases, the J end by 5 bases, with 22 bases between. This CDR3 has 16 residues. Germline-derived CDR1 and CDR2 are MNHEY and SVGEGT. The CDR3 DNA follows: TGTGCCAGCCTATCCCAACTCCCTGTGGGAGACAATGAGCAGTTCTTC. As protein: CASLSQLPVGDNEQFF.

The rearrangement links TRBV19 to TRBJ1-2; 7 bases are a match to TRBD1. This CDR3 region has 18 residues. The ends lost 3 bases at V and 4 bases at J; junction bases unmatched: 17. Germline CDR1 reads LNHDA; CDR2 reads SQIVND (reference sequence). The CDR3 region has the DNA TGTGCCAGTAGTATCCCTGGACAGGAGCGGGGCGTCAGCTATGGCTACACCTTC. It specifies CASSIPGQERGVSYGYTF.

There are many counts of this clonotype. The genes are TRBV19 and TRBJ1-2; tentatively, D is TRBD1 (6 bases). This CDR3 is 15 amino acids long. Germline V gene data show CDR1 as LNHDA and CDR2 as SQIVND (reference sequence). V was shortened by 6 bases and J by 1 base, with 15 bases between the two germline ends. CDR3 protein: CASRRTGYGNYGYTF. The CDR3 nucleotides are TGTGCCAGTAGACGAACAGGGTATGGTAACTATGGCTACACCTTC.

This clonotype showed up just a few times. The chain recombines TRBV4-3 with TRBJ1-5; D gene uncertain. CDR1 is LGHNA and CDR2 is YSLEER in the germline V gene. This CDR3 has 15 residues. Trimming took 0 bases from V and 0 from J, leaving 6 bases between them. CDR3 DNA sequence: TGCGCCAGCAGCCAAGATTCGTATAGCAATCAGCCCCAGCATTTT. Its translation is CASSQDSYSNQPQHF.

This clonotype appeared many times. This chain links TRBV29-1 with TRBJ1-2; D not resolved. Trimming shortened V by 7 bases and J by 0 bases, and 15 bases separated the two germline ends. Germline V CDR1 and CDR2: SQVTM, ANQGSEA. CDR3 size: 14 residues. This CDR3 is CSAEGHPANYGYTF. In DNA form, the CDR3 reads TGCAGCGCCGAGGGTCACCCAGCTAACTATGGCTACACCTTC.

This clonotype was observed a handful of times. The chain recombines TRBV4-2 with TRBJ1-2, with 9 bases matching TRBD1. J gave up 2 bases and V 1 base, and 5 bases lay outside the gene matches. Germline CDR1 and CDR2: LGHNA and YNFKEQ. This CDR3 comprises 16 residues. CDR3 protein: CASSQGRQGGNYGYTF. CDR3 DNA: TGTGCCAGCAGCCAAGGACGACAGGGGGGCAACTATGGCTACACCTTC.

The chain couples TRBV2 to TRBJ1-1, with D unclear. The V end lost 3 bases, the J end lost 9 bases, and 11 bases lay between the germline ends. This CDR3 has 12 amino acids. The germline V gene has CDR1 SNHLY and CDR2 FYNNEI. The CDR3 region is CASSDEGSKAFF. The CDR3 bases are TGTGCCAGCAGTGACGAAGGATCTAAAGCTTTCTTT.

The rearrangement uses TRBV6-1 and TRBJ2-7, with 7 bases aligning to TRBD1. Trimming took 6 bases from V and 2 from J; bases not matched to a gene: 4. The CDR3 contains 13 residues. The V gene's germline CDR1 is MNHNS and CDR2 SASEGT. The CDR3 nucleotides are TGTGCCAGCAGGACAGGGAAAACCTACGAGCAGTACGTC. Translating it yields CASRTGKTYEQYV.

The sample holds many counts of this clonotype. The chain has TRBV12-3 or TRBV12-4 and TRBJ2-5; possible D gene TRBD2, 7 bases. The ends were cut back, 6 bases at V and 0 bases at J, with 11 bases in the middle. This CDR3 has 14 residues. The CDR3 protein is CASRGGGYQETQYF. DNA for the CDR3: TGTGCCAGCAGGGGAGGGGGTTACCAAGAGACCCAGTACTTC.

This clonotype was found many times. CDR3 sequence (DNA): TGTGCCAGCACCCAGTCGAACACCGGGGAGCTGTTTTTT. It encodes CASTQSNTGELFF. The chain recombines TRBV6-2 or TRBV6-3 with TRBJ2-2; no firm D call. The V end lost 7 bases, the J end lost 0 bases, and 6 bases lay between the germline ends. The CDR3 consists of 13 residues. CDR1 and CDR2 (germline): MNHEY, SVGEGT.

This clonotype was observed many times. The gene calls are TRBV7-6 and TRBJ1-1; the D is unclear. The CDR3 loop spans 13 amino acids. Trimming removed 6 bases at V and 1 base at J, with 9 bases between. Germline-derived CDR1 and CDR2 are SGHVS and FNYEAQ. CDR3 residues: CASSWGENTEAFF. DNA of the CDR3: TGTGCCAGCAGTTGGGGAGAGAACACTGAAGCTTTCTTT. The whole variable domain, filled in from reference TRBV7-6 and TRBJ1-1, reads GAGVSQSPRYKVTKRGQDVALRCDPISGHVSLYWYRQALGQGPEFLTYFNYEAQQDKSGLPNDRFSAERPEGSISTLTIQRTEQRDSAMYRCASSWGENTEAFFGQGTRLTVV.

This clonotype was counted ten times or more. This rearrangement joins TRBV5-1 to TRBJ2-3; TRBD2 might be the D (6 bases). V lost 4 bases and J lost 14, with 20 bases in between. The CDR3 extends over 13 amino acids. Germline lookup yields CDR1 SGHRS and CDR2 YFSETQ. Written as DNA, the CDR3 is TGCGCCAGCAGCGGGTCGGGACTCTCCCGGAGGTATTTT. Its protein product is CASSGSGLSRRYF. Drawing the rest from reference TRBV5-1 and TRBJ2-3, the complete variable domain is KAGVTQTPRYLIKTRGQQVTLSCSPISGHRSVSWYQQTPGQGLQFLFEYFSETQRNKGNFPGRFSGRQFSNSRSEMNVSTLELGDSALYLCASSGSGLSRRYFGPGTRLTVL.

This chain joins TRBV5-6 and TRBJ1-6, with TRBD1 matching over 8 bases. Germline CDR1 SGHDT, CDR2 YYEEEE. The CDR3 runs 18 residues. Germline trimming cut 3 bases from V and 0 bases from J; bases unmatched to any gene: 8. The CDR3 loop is CASSSPQGASSYNSPLHF. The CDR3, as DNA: TGTGCCAGCAGCTCCCCTCAGGGGGCCAGCTCCTATAATTCACCCCTCCACTTT.

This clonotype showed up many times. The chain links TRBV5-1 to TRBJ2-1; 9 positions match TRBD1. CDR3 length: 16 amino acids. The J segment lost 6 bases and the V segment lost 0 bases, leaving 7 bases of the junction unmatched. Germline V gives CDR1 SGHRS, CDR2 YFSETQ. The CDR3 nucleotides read TGCGCCAGCAGCTTGGGCGGGACAGGGCTCATCAATGAGCAGTTCTTC. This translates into CASSLGGTGLINEQFF.

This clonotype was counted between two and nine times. The CDR3 DNA reads as TGTGCCAGCTCACGGGATTACAGGGGACTTTCCTACGAGCAGTACTTC. It yields the protein CASSRDYRGLSYEQYF. The chain is built from TRBV18 and TRBJ2-7; tentatively, D is TRBD1 (7 bases). Germline assignment: CDR1 KGHSH and CDR2 LQKENI. The CDR3 runs to 16 residues. V was cut by 4 bases and J by 1 base, with 17 bases left in between.

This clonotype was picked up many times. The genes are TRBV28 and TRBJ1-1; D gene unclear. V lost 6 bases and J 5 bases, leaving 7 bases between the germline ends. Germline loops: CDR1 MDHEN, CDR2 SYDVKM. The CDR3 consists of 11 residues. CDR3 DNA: TGTGCCAGCAGCGTCTGGACTGAAGCTTTCTTT. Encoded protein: CASSVWTEAFF.

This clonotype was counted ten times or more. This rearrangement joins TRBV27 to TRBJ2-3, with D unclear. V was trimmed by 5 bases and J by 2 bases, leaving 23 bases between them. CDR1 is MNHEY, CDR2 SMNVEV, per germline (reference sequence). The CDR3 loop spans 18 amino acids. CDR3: CASSPAASQTAFTDTQYF. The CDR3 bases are TGTGCCAGCAGTCCCGCCGCGTCGCAAACCGCCTTCACAGATACGCAGTATTTT.